This TCR beta chain was recovered during a study of CD8 T cell repertoires and HIV-1 epitope variants. Across the study: Separate wells received one of Twenty-five Gag or Nef variant peptides. IL-2, IL-7 and IL-15 were added on days 3 and 7 of approximately 10-day cultures. Controls were a CMV, EBV and flu pool, Ebola AY9, and no peptide.

Survey-depth immunoSEQ sequencing covered TCR beta CDR3 regions. The assay was immunoSEQ multiplex PCR, and TCRdb's table has in-frame clones only and misses some. The table has 4,000 to 6,000 clones, approximately 67% seen once. Per germline, CDR1 WNHNN and CDR2 SYGVQD (reference sequence). Trimming cost V 7 bases and J 6 bases; bases outside gene matches: 11. The CDR3 runs to 14 residues. As to this clone: Its cognate antigen is unknown.

The source of this sequence is a male donor with HIV. The chain joins TRBV10-1 to TRBJ2-7; 8 bases are shared with TRBD1. Sequenced sample: cultured CD8+ T cells derived from PBMCs. The DNA for the CDR3 is TGCGCCAGCATTACAGGGGGAAGGTCGGGCGAGCAGTACTTC. Protein: CASITGGRSGEQYF.